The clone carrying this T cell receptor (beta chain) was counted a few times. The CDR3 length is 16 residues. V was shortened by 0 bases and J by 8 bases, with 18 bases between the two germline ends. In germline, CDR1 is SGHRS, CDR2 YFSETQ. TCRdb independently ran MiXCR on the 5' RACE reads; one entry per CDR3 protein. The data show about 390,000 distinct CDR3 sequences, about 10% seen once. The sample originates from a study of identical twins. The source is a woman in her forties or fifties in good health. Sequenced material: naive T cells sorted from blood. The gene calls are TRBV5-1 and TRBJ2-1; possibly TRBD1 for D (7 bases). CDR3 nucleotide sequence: TGCGCCAGCAGCTTGGAAGGCCAGGGGGGTGTCGATGAGCAGTTCTTC. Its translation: CASSLEGQGGVDEQFF. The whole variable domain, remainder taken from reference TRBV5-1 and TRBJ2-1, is KAGVTQTPRYLIKTRGQQVTLSCSPISGHRSVSWYQQTPGQGLQFLFEYFSETQRNKGNFPGRFSGRQFSNSRSEMNVSTLELGDSALYLCASSLEGQGGVDEQFFGPGTRLTVL.